One sample yielded the 19 T cell receptor beta chains listed below, sequenced in a study of blood T cells in healthy people across ages (dated by TCRdb to 2015 to 2017). The method behind the library was 5' RACE. A second 7 to 11 cycle PCR used a sample-barcoded 5' primer and a J-beta primer mix. The public reads were reprocessed in TCRdb via fastp at Q25 and MiXCR, keeping in-frame beta chains. Rows matching on CDR3 protein sequence are summarized as one entry with the most common DNA and genes. Here the sample has some 1,800,000 distinct CDR3 sequences; about 39% occur a single time. The ten largest clonotypes hold under 25% of the sample. The sample was blood. The origin of the receptors is a human donor in good health.

The chain combines TRBV9 with TRBJ2-5, with 9 bases lining up with TRBD2. CDR3 length equals 15 residues. Germline CDR1 SGDLS, CDR2 YYNGEE. Trimming at V came to 2 bases and at J to 7 bases, leaving 9 bases not matched to a gene. This CDR3 is CASSVLRGGHGTQYF. The CDR3, as DNA: TGTGCCAGCAGCGTTTTGCGGGGGGGCCATGGGACCCAGTACTTC. Complete variable domain (other parts from reference TRBV9 and TRBJ2-5): DSGVTQTPKHLITATGQRVTLRCSPRSGDLSVYWYQQSLDQGLQFLIQYYNGEERAKGNILERFSAQQFPDLHSELNLSSLELGDSALYFCASSVLRGGHGTQYFGPGTRLLVL.

DNA of the CDR3: TGTGCCAGCAGTACCGGGACAGGACGACGCCCCCAGCATTTT. It specifies CASSTGTGRRPQHF. V is TRBV12-3 or TRBV12-4 and J is TRBJ1-5, with 8 bases fitting TRBD1. With V trimmed by 5 bases and J by 10 bases, 10 bases remained unmatched. CDR3 length: 14 amino acids.

This clonotype has just a few counts. This chain uses TRBV27 with TRBJ2-3; D gene uncertain. V shed 3 bases and J shed 4 bases, with 8 bases lying between them. The CDR3 spans 13 residues. Germline CDR1 reads MNHEY; CDR2 reads SMNVEV (reference sequence). In DNA, the CDR3 is TGTGCCAGCAGTTTGGGGAAGGCAGATACGCAGTATTTT. This gives the protein CASSLGKADTQYF.

Note on this clonotype: Germline is not matched at one junction end, which may reflect a read error. This chain joins TRBV7-9 and TRBJ2-7, with D possibly matching TRBD1 (5 bases). The CDR3 loop spans 15 amino acids. CDR1 and CDR2 (germline): SEHNR, FQNEAQ (reference sequence). CDR3 loop: CAGSLVLTASYEQYF. DNA for the CDR3: TGTGCCGGCAGCTTAGTTTTGACAGCTTCCTACGAGCAGTACTTC.

The gene calls are TRBV7-2 and TRBJ2-4; D possibly corresponds to TRBD1 (5 bases). Trimming removed 1 base from V and 13 bases from J, with 17 bases in between. Germline CDR1 SGHTA, CDR2 FQGNSA. The length of the CDR3 is 14 residues. The chain's CDR3 is CASSLEGGARVQYF. In DNA, the CDR3 is TGTGCCAGCAGCTTAGAGGGTGGGGCAAGGGTGCAGTACTTC.

The chain is built from TRBV9 and TRBJ2-1, with D perhaps given as TRBD1 or TRBD2 (5 bases each). Trimming pared 0 bases from V and 9 bases from J, leaving 10 bases between. This CDR3 is built from 13 residues. CDR1 and CDR2 (germline): SGDLS, YYNGEE. This chain's CDR3 is CASSVALGTEQFF. The CDR3 region has the DNA TGTGCCAGCAGCGTAGCATTGGGGACTGAGCAGTTCTTC. The entire variable domain, with the rest obtained from reference TRBV9 and TRBJ2-1, is as follows: DSGVTQTPKHLITATGQRVTLRCSPRSGDLSVYWYQQSLDQGLQFLIQYYNGEERAKGNILERFSAQQFPDLHSELNLSSLELGDSALYFCASSVALGTEQFFGPGTRLTVL.

This clonotype was observed a handful of times. The chain employs TRBV15 and TRBJ2-7; unclear D gene. The V gene's germline CDR1 is LNHNV and CDR2 YYDKDF (reference sequence). The CDR3 runs to 14 residues. V dropped 1 base and J dropped 0 bases, with 7 bases sitting between them. CDR3 amino acids: CATSRAGGSYEQYF. The CDR3 DNA reads as TGTGCCACCAGCAGAGCAGGTGGCTCCTACGAGCAGTACTTC.

This clonotype was counted a single time. One end of the junction does not line up with germline, which may come from a read error. The chain recombines TRBV9 with TRBJ2-6; D is perhaps TRBD1 or TRBD2 (6 bases each). Germline-derived CDR1 and CDR2 are SGDLS and YYNGEE. The CDR3 is made up of 15 amino acids. In DNA form, the CDR3 reads TGTGCCAACAGCGTAGGGGGGTCAGGGGCCAACGTCCTGACTTTC. It specifies CANSVGGSGANVLTF.

A few counts support this clonotype. The CDR3 sequence: CASSSLTTGNYGYTF. In DNA, the CDR3 is TGCGCCAGCAGCTCCTTAACGACGGGTAACTATGGCTACACCTTC. The rearrangement joins TRBV5-1 to TRBJ1-2; D uncertain. CDR1 and CDR2 (germline): SGHRS, YFSETQ. The CDR3 consists of 15 residues. With 3 bases removed from V and 1 base from J, the gap between germline ends came to 13 bases.

This clonotype was counted a few times. The chain employs TRBV5-1 and TRBJ2-7; 9 nucleotides agree with TRBD1. Losses at the gene ends were 4 bases for V and 7 bases for J; bases not matched to a gene: 15. Germline values: CDR1 SGHRS, CDR2 YFSETQ. There are 16 residues in the CDR3. In nucleotides, the CDR3 is TGCGCCAGCAGCCCCGGGACAGGGAGATCCTCGAGGGAGCAGTACTTC. Translating it yields CASSPGTGRSSREQYF.

This clonotype was seen a few times. The chain recombines TRBV12-3 or TRBV12-4 with TRBJ1-1; D gene unclear. There are 13 residues in the CDR3. The germline V and J ends were trimmed by 8 bases and 2 bases, with 12 bases remaining between them. The CDR3 loop is CASVRTLNTEAFF. The CDR3 coding sequence is TGTGCCAGCGTCAGGACGTTAAACACTGAAGCTTTCTTT.

The chain recombines TRBV9 with TRBJ2-1, with 9 bases fitting TRBD2. Germline V CDR1 and CDR2: SGDLS, YYNGEE. This CDR3 comprises 16 residues. The trim removed 3 bases at V and 5 bases at J, leaving 9 bases unmatched. The CDR3 protein is CASSASTSGANNEQFF. The CDR3 DNA sequence: TGTGCCAGCAGCGCCTCGACTAGCGGAGCCAACAATGAGCAGTTCTTC.

Regarding this clonotype: With a much larger clone just one base away, this may be a read error. The chain recombines TRBV7-2 with TRBJ2-5; maybe TRBD2 (6 bases). This CDR3 has 16 residues. Germline V CDR1 and CDR2: SGHTA, FQGNSA. V was cut by 0 bases and J by 11 bases, with 22 bases left in between. Written as DNA, the CDR3 is TGTGCCAGCAGCTTAGCTGGGGGGAGCTCGTACAATGAGCAGTACTTC. Its protein product is CASSLAGGSSYNEQYF.

This clonotype was detected a few times. V is TRBV7-8 and J is TRBJ2-3; a weak D match, TRBD2 (7 bases). The CDR3 loop spans 20 amino acids. V was trimmed by 1 base and J by 9 bases, leaving 32 bases between them. Looked up from germline, CDR1 is SGHVS and CDR2 is FQNEAQ. DNA for the CDR3: TGTGCCAGCAGCTTAGATGTGGGCGGGGGCTACCCCGACGGATATACGACGCAGTATTTT. Its translation is CASSLDVGGGYPDGYTTQYF.

This clonotype occurred a few times. This CDR3 reads CSACPRTTLPYNEQFF. In nucleotides, the CDR3 is TGCAGTGCTTGCCCTAGGACTACCCTTCCGTACAATGAGCAGTTCTTC. The chain is built from TRBV20-1 and TRBJ2-1; a weak D match, TRBD2 (6 bases). The V and J ends lost 5 bases and 4 bases respectively, with 21 bases between them. The CDR3 spans 16 residues. The V gene's germline CDR1 is DFQATT and CDR2 SNEGSKA (reference sequence).

The chain carries TRBV24-1 and TRBJ2-3; 7 nucleotides match TRBD2. V lost 9 bases, J lost 2 bases, and 7 bases stayed unmatched. Looked up from germline, CDR1 is KGHDR and CDR2 is SFDVKD. The CDR3 spans 14 residues. The CDR3 is CATEEAGITDTQYF. CDR3 coding DNA: TGTGCCACCGAAGAAGCGGGGATCACAGATACGCAGTATTTT.

This clonotype occurred a few times. This CDR3 reads CASSFERGTGFAGEQYF. The CDR3 bases are TGCGCCAGCAGCTTCGAAAGGGGGACAGGGTTTGCGGGGGAGCAGTACTTC. The rearrangement links TRBV5-1 to TRBJ2-7; 9 nucleotides agree with TRBD1. Germline V gives CDR1 SGHRS, CDR2 YFSETQ. CDR3 length: 17 residues. The trim removed 2 bases at V and 7 bases at J, leaving 16 bases unmatched.

This clonotype occurred once. This sequence joins TRBV7-2 and TRBJ2-2; D call uncertain. The CDR3 totals 12 residues. Germline CDR1 and CDR2: SGHTA and FQGNSA. V was clipped by 3 bases and J by 6 bases, with 5 bases between them. The CDR3 loop reads CASSFNAGELFF. The CDR3 nucleotides are TGTGCCAGCAGCTTTAATGCCGGGGAGCTGTTTTTT.

The chain links TRBV6-5 to TRBJ2-5, with 10 bases fitting TRBD2. From germline, CDR1 is MNHEY and CDR2 SVGAGI. J gave up 2 bases and V 6 bases, and 9 bases lay outside the gene matches. This CDR3 contains 16 residues. CDR3 residues: CASRPGLAAPQETQYF. The CDR3 DNA reads as TGTGCCAGCAGGCCCGGACTAGCGGCCCCTCAAGAGACCCAGTACTTC.